This passage covers 10 T cell receptor beta chains from one sample sequenced in a study of cytomegalovirus exposure and HLA in healthy donors. The PCR had 60 Vbeta and 13 Jbeta primers. Sequencing used immunoSEQ multiplex PCR; TCRdb keeps in-frame clones, though not all of them. The sample holds approximately 210,000 clones, roughly 77% seen once. Sequenced sample: PBMCs. These receptors originate from a male donor in good health and CMV-seropositive.

This chain uses TRBV4-1 with TRBJ1-5, with 10 bases aligning to TRBD1. Trimming cost V 4 bases and J 7 bases; bases outside gene matches: 7. CDR3 size: 15 residues. Germline assignment: CDR1 MGHRA and CDR2 YSYEKL. Written as DNA, the CDR3 is TGCGCCAGCAGCCTAGTGGACAGGGGGGAACAGCCCCAGCATTTT. Amino acids: CASSLVDRGEQPQHF.

V is TRBV21-1 and J is TRBJ2-2; TRBD1 is the table's D call, not checked against the DNA. TRBV21-1 corresponds to a pseudogene. The length of the CDR3 is 14 residues. CDR3 protein: CAKHRGRNTGELFF. CDR3 sequence (DNA): TGTGCCAAACACAGGGGTAGAAACACCGGGGAGCTGTTTTTT.

The gene calls are TRBV7-2 and TRBJ2-1, with a possible D match to TRBD1 (6 bases). Germline CDR1 reads SGHTA; CDR2 reads FQGNSA. The V and J ends lost 0 bases and 7 bases respectively, with 10 bases between them. The CDR3 consists of 14 residues. CDR3 nucleotides: TGTGCCAGCAGCTTAGCTCTCAGGGGTAATGAGCAGTTCTTC. Translated, it gives CASSLALRGNEQFF.

The chain links TRBV6-5 to TRBJ1-6, with TRBD1 as a possible D gene (6 bases). This CDR3 spans 16 amino acids. Germline V gene lookup returns CDR1 MNHEY and CDR2 SVGAGI. Deletions cut 0 bases from V and 6 bases from J, with 12 bases between. The CDR3 DNA sequence: TGTGCCAGCAGTTACTCGGGGGCAGGGTTTAATTCACCCCTCCACTTT. Translating it yields CASSYSGAGFNSPLHF.

The chain recombines TRBV19 with TRBJ1-2; D perhaps matches TRBD1 (5 bases). The V end lost 6 bases, the J end lost 1 base, and 9 bases lay between the germline ends. Germline CDR1 reads LNHDA; CDR2 reads SQIVND (reference sequence). This CDR3 is 13 amino acids long. For the CDR3, the DNA is TGTGCCAGTAGATGGCAGGGTAACTATGGCTACACCTTC. Residues: CASRWQGNYGYTF.

J is TRBJ2-3 and V is TRBV27; 12 nucleotides match TRBD2. Germline-derived CDR1 and CDR2 are MNHEY and SMNVEV (reference sequence). V lost 0 bases and J lost 2; bases outside the gene matches: 9. This CDR3 comprises 19 residues. CDR3 region: CASSLSRLAGVRITDTQYF. DNA of the CDR3: TGTGCCAGCAGTTTATCCCGACTAGCGGGAGTTAGGATCACAGATACGCAGTATTTT.

The chain has TRBV6-5 and TRBJ2-2; TRBD1 agrees at 9 bases. Germline V gene data show CDR1 as MNHEY and CDR2 as SVGAGI. J lost 5 bases, V lost 6 bases, and 7 bases had no gene match. CDR3 length: 15 amino acids. The CDR3 sequence is CASSWGQGNTGELFF. The CDR3, as DNA: TGTGCCAGCAGCTGGGGACAGGGAAATACCGGGGAGCTGTTTTTT.

The chain joins TRBV27 to TRBJ2-1; 7 nucleotides align to TRBD1. Trimming removed 4 bases from V and 0 bases from J; junction bases left unmatched: 12. CDR1 is MNHEY and CDR2 is SMNVEV in the germline V gene (reference sequence). The CDR3 is 18 residues long. CDR3 DNA sequence: TGTGCCAGCAGTTCGCCCCCGGGACAGCCAAGCTCCTACAATGAGCAGTTCTTC. Protein sequence: CASSSPPGQPSSYNEQFF.

The chain combines TRBV28 with TRBJ2-1; possibly TRBD1 for D (5 bases). Germline-derived CDR1 and CDR2 are MDHEN and SYDVKM. V was shortened by 3 bases and J by 6 bases, with 9 bases between the two germline ends. This CDR3 is 13 amino acids long. CDR3 in DNA: TGTGCCAGCAGTTTGCAGGGTTCCAATGAGCAGTTCTTC. Translated: CASSLQGSNEQFF.

The V call is TRBV27, the J call TRBJ1-6; weak D call: TRBD1 (6 bases). Germline loops: CDR1 MNHEY, CDR2 SMNVEV (reference sequence). The CDR3 has 14 residues. The V end was cut by 6 bases, the J end by 8 bases, with 14 bases between. The CDR3 nucleotides are TGTGCCAGCAGCCCTCAGGGGTTGTATTCACCCCTCCACTTT. As protein: CASSPQGLYSPLHF.